Presented here are 20 T cell receptor beta chains from one specimen sequenced in a study of blood T cell repertoires in COVID-19. The repertoire was sequenced with immunoSEQ multiplex PCR; TCRdb's copy has only in-frame clones and lacks some. The sample includes around 380,000 clones, around 87% seen only once; the top ten take 1% to 1.5%. The specimen sequenced was PBMCs or T cells enriched from blood (not recorded which). Every receptor here comes from a man aged 30 to 45 who had recovered from COVID-19.

Note on this clone: The same CDR3 is also encoded by other DNA sequences in this sample. The chain has TRBV27 and TRBJ1-2, with 9 bases fitting TRBD1. V lost 3 bases and J lost 2; bases outside the gene matches: 1. The germline V gene encodes CDR1 MNHEY and CDR2 SMNVEV (reference sequence). The CDR3 is 14 residues long. The CDR3 sequence: CASSFGTGNYGYTF. CDR3 sequence (DNA): TGTGCCAGCAGTTTTGGGACAGGGAACTATGGCTACACCTTC.

The gene calls are TRBV5-1 and TRBJ2-5, with D tentatively TRBD1 (5 bases). This CDR3 region has 13 residues. Germline V gives CDR1 SGHRS, CDR2 YFSETQ. Trimming took 4 bases from V and 2 from J, leaving 9 bases between them. The CDR3, as DNA: TGCGCCAGCAGCGCCCCAGGGCAAGAGACCCAGTACTTC. It is translated as CASSAPGQETQYF.

The chain is built from TRBV11-2 and TRBJ2-2; 7 bases are shared with TRBD1. V lost 1 base to trimming and J lost 4 bases; unmatched junction nucleotides: 9. The CDR3 spans 17 residues. Germline V lookup: CDR1 SGHAT, CDR2 FQNNGV. The CDR3 DNA is TGTGCCAGCAGCTTAGCTTCCGGGACAGCTATCACCGGGGAGCTGTTTTTT. Protein: CASSLASGTAITGELFF.

This chain links TRBV19 with TRBJ1-5; a possible D gene is TRBD1 (6 bases). Looked up from germline, CDR1 is LNHDA and CDR2 is SQIVND (reference sequence). V was trimmed by 7 bases and J by 1 base, leaving 11 bases between them. CDR3 length: 14 amino acids. The CDR3 region is CASNTGPSNQPQHF. CDR3 coding DNA: TGTGCCAGTAATACAGGGCCGAGCAATCAGCCCCAGCATTTT.

This chain joins TRBV4-3 and TRBJ1-2, with 8 bases fitting TRBD1. J was trimmed by 3 bases and V by 0 bases; bases with no gene match: 3. The CDR3 runs 15 residues. The V gene's germline CDR1 is LGHNA and CDR2 YSLEER. Here the CDR3 reads CASSQDRGLDYGYTF. The CDR3 DNA sequence: TGCGCCAGCAGCCAAGACAGGGGGCTGGACTATGGCTACACCTTC.

The J gene is TRBJ2-7, the V gene TRBV12-5; 9 bases are a match to TRBD1. V was clipped by 3 bases and J by 2 bases; unmatched bases: 5. CDR3 length: 15 residues. Per germline, CDR1 LGHNT and CDR2 FRNRAP. The CDR3 nucleotides read TGTGCTAGTGGTTTTGGGGGACAGGGAGCCTACGAGCAGTACTTC. It yields the protein CASGFGGQGAYEQYF.

This chain uses TRBV6-1 with TRBJ1-6; D not resolved. The length of the CDR3 is 14 residues. CDR1 and CDR2 from the germline V gene are MNHNS and SASEGT. The V gene lost 8 bases and the J gene lost 7 bases, with 15 bases spanning the gap. CDR3 protein: CASGLRSTNSPLHF. CDR3 nucleotide sequence: TGTGCCAGCGGCCTACGGAGTACGAATTCACCCCTCCACTTT.

This CDR3 is CASSLALEDSNEKLFF. The CDR3 bases are TGCGCCAGCAGCTTGGCCCTGGAGGACTCTAATGAAAAACTGTTTTTT. The chain links TRBV5-1 to TRBJ1-4; D not certain. This CDR3 is built from 16 residues. The germline CDR1 and CDR2 sequences are SGHRS and YFSETQ. V shed 0 bases and J shed 3 bases, with 12 bases lying between them.

The rearrangement uses TRBV19 and TRBJ1-5, with a weak D call TRBD1 (6 bases). The germline V gene has CDR1 LNHDA and CDR2 SQIVND (reference sequence). The length of the CDR3 is 15 residues. Trimming cost V 3 bases and J 1 base, with 10 bases left between them. CDR3 in amino acids: CASSIARGSNQPQHF. As DNA, the CDR3 is TGTGCCAGTAGTATCGCGAGGGGGAGCAATCAGCCCCAGCATTTT.

The rearrangement links TRBV9 to TRBJ2-3, with D possibly matching TRBD2 (6 bases). Trimming removed 4 bases from V and 0 bases from J, with 12 bases in between. The CDR3 has 15 amino acids. Germline-derived CDR1 and CDR2 are SGDLS and YYNGEE. The CDR3 region has the DNA TGTGCCAGCAGCTCGGGGGTCACTAGCACAGATACGCAGTATTTT. Translating it yields CASSSGVTSTDTQYF.

V and J are TRBV7-9 and TRBJ1-2, with D tentatively TRBD1 (6 bases). The CDR3 is 16 amino acids. Germline V lookup: CDR1 SEHNR, CDR2 FQNEAQ (reference sequence). V shed 5 bases and J shed 5 bases, with 21 bases lying between them. The CDR3 protein is CASSRRGGGALYGYTF. CDR3 bases: TGTGCCAGCAGCCGACGTGGCGGGGGGGCATTATATGGCTACACCTTC.

This clone was detected a few times. The chain links TRBV6-1 to TRBJ2-3; 11 nucleotides line up with TRBD2. The V gene end was trimmed by 2 bases and the J gene end by 2 bases; junction bases not matched to a gene: 12. The CDR3 consists of 19 residues. Per germline, CDR1 MNHNS and CDR2 SASEGT. The CDR3 is CASSEQLAGVYSNTDTQYF. Written as DNA, the CDR3 is TGTGCCAGCAGTGAACAACTAGCGGGGGTTTACTCAAACACAGATACGCAGTATTTT.

This chain connects TRBV19 to TRBJ1-5; D is ambiguous. The CDR3 consists of 14 residues. The V end was cut by 6 bases, the J end by 3 bases, with 12 bases between. Germline assignment: CDR1 LNHDA and CDR2 SQIVND (reference sequence). The CDR3 nucleotides read TGTGCCAGTAGACCCCGACGGGACAATCAGCCCCAGCATTTT. It specifies CASRPRRDNQPQHF.

In nucleotides, the CDR3 is TGTGCCAGCAGCCAGGGCAACGAAGAGACCCAGTACTTC. It translates to CASSQGNEETQYF. J is TRBJ2-5 and V is TRBV28; TRBD1 might be the D (5 bases). Trimming shortened V by 6 bases and J by 3 bases, and 11 bases separated the two germline ends. The CDR3 length is 13 residues. CDR1 is MDHEN and CDR2 is SYDVKM in the germline V gene.

Remarks on this clone: Other DNA sequences within the sample encode an identical CDR3. This sequence joins TRBV7-9 and TRBJ2-5, with unresolved D. This CDR3 is built from 12 residues. V was pared by 5 bases and J by 5 bases, with 9 bases between. Germline-derived CDR1 and CDR2 are SEHNR and FQNEAQ (reference sequence). The CDR3 loop is CASSRGGETQYF. CDR3 nucleotide sequence: TGTGCCAGCAGCCGAGGTGGGGAGACCCAGTACTTC.

The V gene is TRBV30, the J gene TRBJ2-5; a weak D match, TRBD2 (6 bases). The germline V and J ends were trimmed by 5 bases and 7 bases, with 11 bases remaining between them. Germline V gene lookup returns CDR1 GTSNPN and CDR2 SVGIG (reference sequence). This CDR3 contains 11 residues. The CDR3 protein is CAWGTPGTQYF. The CDR3 DNA is TGTGCCTGGGGGACTCCCGGGACCCAGTACTTC.

The rearrangement joins TRBV30 to TRBJ2-2, with 8 positions matching TRBD2. The germline V gene has CDR1 GTSNPN and CDR2 SVGIG (reference sequence). This CDR3 comprises 18 residues. Germline trimming cut 7 bases from V and 2 bases from J; bases unmatched to any gene: 18. As DNA, the CDR3 is TGTGCCTTCCGCGGGGGGCCTCGAGGCGGGGTCAACACCGGGGAGCTGTTTTTT. Its translation is CAFRGGPRGGVNTGELFF.

Note on this clone: The junction and the germline gene differ at one end; a read error may be behind it. The chain recombines TRBV19 with TRBJ1-6; 9 nucleotides match TRBD1. Germline CDR1 reads LNHDA; CDR2 reads SQIVND (reference sequence). This CDR3 has 11 residues. In DNA form, the CDR3 reads TGTGCCAGTAGTCGGGACAGGGAAGTTTCGTTT. It is translated as CASSRDREVSF.

The count of this clone is one. The genes are TRBV27 and TRBJ2-1; the D gene is possibly TRBD2 (7 bases). CDR1 is MNHEY and CDR2 is SMNVEV in the germline V gene (reference sequence). The CDR3 is 15 amino acids. V was pared by 6 bases and J by 2 bases, with 14 bases between. CDR3 nucleotides: TGTGCCAGCAGGCGCGGCGGGGGCCCCTACAATGAGCAGTTCTTC. It yields the protein CASRRGGGPYNEQFF.

This rearrangement joins TRBV10-3 to TRBJ2-7; D is undetermined. The V end lost 4 bases, the J end lost 0 bases, and 13 bases lay between the germline ends. Germline V gives CDR1 ENHRY, CDR2 SYGVKD. The CDR3 consists of 15 residues. CDR3 sequence reads: CAISGGPASSYEQYF. In DNA form, the CDR3 reads TGTGCCATCAGTGGCGGTCCTGCGAGCTCCTACGAGCAGTACTTC.